This is a list of T cell receptor beta chains from one sample in a study of control samples from healthy donors and cancer patients. Method: immunoSEQ multiplex PCR; TCRdb's copy keeps in-frame clones and lacks some. The repertoire consists of some 13,000 clones, with 60% to 85% occurring once and the leading ten covering around 8.2%. Material: formalin-fixed, paraffin-embedded tissue. The receptor set was obtained from a male donor with melanoma. CDR3s include the opening cysteine and the closing phenylalanine or tryptophan. Each record gives: D gene, clone size, J gene, V gene, CDR3 protein, CDR3 DNA. A D gene is named only where the DNA matches it firmly. Clone size is stated in some rows and not others, as once, few, many or a class when expanded.

-,few,TRBJ2-5,TRBV11-3,CASSPRAEGTQYF,TGTGCCAGCAGCCCGCGGGCCGAGGGGACCCAGTACTTC
TRBD1,-,TRBJ2-7,TRBV10-2,CASSDTGQGLSYEQYF,TGCGCCAGCAGTGATACGGGACAGGGATTGTCCTACGAGCAGTACTTC
-,-,TRBJ1-1,TRBV11-2,CASSFSGHTEAFF,TGTGCCAGCAGCTTTTCAGGACACACTGAAGCTTTCTTT
TRBD1,-,TRBJ1-3,TRBV5-1,CASSLGQGKNTIYF,TGCGCCAGCAGCTTGGGACAGGGCAAAAACACCATATATTTT
-,-,TRBJ1-1,TRBV6-6,CASSRLQGMGGNTEAFF,TGTGCCAGCAGTCGTTTACAGGGAATGGGAGGAAACACTGAAGCTTTCTTT
TRBD1,few,TRBJ1-2,TRBV14,CASSQGDDRGYGYTF,TGTGCCAGCAGCCAAGGCGACGACAGGGGCTATGGCTACACCTTC
TRBD1,once,TRBJ1-5,TRBV27,CASSLRGNQPQHF,TGTGCCAGCAGTCTCAGGGGGAATCAGCCCCAGCATTTT
-,large,TRBJ1-5,TRBV10-2,CASSESPGNSNQPQHF,TGCGCCAGCAGTGAGTCACCGGGGAATAGCAATCAGCCCCAGCATTTT
-,-,TRBJ1-3,TRBV3-1/TRBV3-2,CASSQEHSGNTIYF,TGTGCCAGCAGCCAAGAGCACTCTGGAAACACCATATATTTT
TRBD1,-,TRBJ1-5,TRBV11-2,CASSPGEQGISQPQHF,TGTGCCAGCAGCCCAGGTGAACAGGGGATAAGTCAGCCCCAGCATTTT
-,-,TRBJ2-2,TRBV19,CASSIVEGRLTGELFF,TGTGCCAGTAGTATAGTAGAGGGACGGCTAACCGGGGAGCTGTTTTTT
-,-,TRBJ2-7,TRBV6-5,CASSESRPGRYEQYF,TGTGCCAGCAGCGAGAGCAGGCCAGGGAGGTACGAGCAGTACTTC
TRBD1,medium-sized,TRBJ2-7,TRBV7-6,CASSPGQGAIEQYF,TGTGCCAGCAGCCCGGGACAGGGGGCAATCGAGCAGTACTTC
TRBD2,-,TRBJ2-1,TRBV3-1/TRBV3-2,CASSPESGGPGSYNEQFF,TGTGCCAGCAGCCCGGAATCGGGGGGTCCTGGCTCCTACAATGAGCAGTTCTTC
TRBD2,-,TRBJ2-5,TRBV7-6,CASSSRGRGTSASQETQYF,TGTGCCAGCAGCTCCAGAGGCAGAGGGACTAGCGCCTCTCAAGAGACCCAGTACTTC
-,once,TRBJ2-2,TRBV10-2,CASSPWTGELFF,TGCGCCAGCAGTCCATGGACCGGGGAGCTGTTTTTT
-,-,TRBJ2-7,TRBV2,CASSVKSYEQYF,TGTGCCAGCAGCGTCAAGTCCTACGAGCAGTACTTC
-,-,TRBJ1-4,TRBV7-6,CASSGRDGGEKLFF,TGTGCCAGCAGCGGCCGGGACGGGGGTGAAAAACTGTTTTTT
-,-,TRBJ2-5,TRBV19,CTSSATERETQYF,TGTACCAGTAGTGCAACAGAGCGGGAGACCCAGTACTTC
-,-,TRBJ2-5,TRBV3-1/TRBV3-2,CASSLLGPFQETQYF,TGTGCCAGCAGCCTCCTTGGCCCATTCCAAGAGACCCAGTACTTC
-,once,TRBJ1-2,TRBV21-1,CASSPEGGSYGYTF,TGTGCCAGCAGCCCCGAGGGGGGGTCCTATGGCTACACCTTC
-,-,TRBJ1-5,TRBV3-1/TRBV3-2,CASSPRSGQSNQPQHF,TGTGCCAGCAGCCCCCGATCAGGACAGTCAAATCAGCCCCAGCATTTT
-,-,TRBJ1-2,TRBV12-3/TRBV12-4,CASSPDFGYGYTF,TGTGCCAGCAGCCCCGATTTCGGCTACGGCTACACCTTC
-,few,TRBJ1-6,TRBV4-3,CASSQDLVLSYNSPLHF,TGCGCCAGCAGCCAAGATCTGGTACTCTCCTATAATTCACCCCTCCACTTT
-,-,TRBJ2-1,TRBV27,CASSLSSTPYNEQFF,TGTGCCAGCAGTTTATCCTCGACTCCCTACAATGAGCAGTTCTTC
-,-,TRBJ1-1,TRBV12-3/TRBV12-4,CASSLTNTEAFF,TGTGCCAGCAGTTTAACGAACACTGAAGCTTTCTTT
-,-,TRBJ2-5,TRBV11-2,CASSLWEGGGTQYF,TGTGCCAGCAGCTTGTGGGAAGGCGGTGGGACCCAGTACTTC
-,-,TRBJ2-3,TRBV7-3,CASSLGRTDTQYF,TGTGCCAGCAGCTTGGGAAGGACAGATACGCAGTATTTT
-,-,TRBJ1-6,TRBV3-1/TRBV3-2,CASSQWVPFIHHNSPLHF,TGTGCCAGCAGCCAATGGGTCCCATTCATACATCATAATTCACCCCTCCACTTT
-,-,TRBJ1-3,TRBV4-3,CASSQDLRGNTIYF,TGCGCCAGCAGCCAAGATCTACGTGGAAACACCATATATTTT
TRBD2,-,TRBJ2-2,TRBV5-1,CASRAGGASGELFF,TGCGCCAGCCGGGCCGGGGGGGCCTCCGGGGAGCTGTTTTTT
-,once,TRBJ2-1,TRBV2,CASRRLGTGVNEQFF,TGTGCCAGCAGGCGATTGGGGACTGGGGTCAATGAGCAGTTCTTC
-,once,TRBJ2-3,TRBV2,CASGRGRGGKGTDTQYF,TGTGCCAGCGGGCGGGGGCGCGGGGGAAAGGGGACAGATACGCAGTATTTT
-,-,TRBJ1-6,TRBV5-1,CASSLGGDNSPLHF,TGCGCCAGCAGCTTAGGCGGGGATAATTCACCCCTCCACTTT
-,-,TRBJ2-1,TRBV6-2/TRBV6-3,CASSTTSSAWGSYNEQFF,TGTGCCAGCAGTACTACCTCATCAGCGTGGGGCTCCTACAATGAGCAGTTCTTC
TRBD1,-,TRBJ1-1,TRBV5-1,CASTQDRVNTEAFF,TGCGCCAGCACCCAGGACAGGGTCAATACTGAAGCTTTCTTT
-,-,TRBJ1-3,TRBV7-9,CASNLPAGNTIYF,TGTGCCAGCAACTTACCAGCTGGAAACACCATATATTTT
-,-,TRBJ1-2,TRBV6-6,CASSYAWDGYTF,TGTGCCAGCAGTTACGCGTGGGATGGCTACACCTTC
-,-,TRBJ2-7,TRBV2,CASSDQTSYEQYF,TGTGCCAGCAGTGACCAGACCTCCTACGAGCAGTACTTC
-,-,TRBJ1-5,TRBV30,CAWALDSNQPQHF,TGTGCCTGGGCCCTAGATAGCAATCAGCCCCAGCATTTT
TRBD1,few,TRBJ1-6,TRBV25-1,CASSESGRGQSYNSPLHF,TGTGCCAGCAGTGAATCGGGCAGGGGGCAGTCCTATAATTCACCCCTCCACTTT
-,-,TRBJ1-4,TRBV23-1,CASSQVPLIPNEKLFF,TGCGCCAGCAGTCAGGTACCGCTCATTCCTAATGAAAAACTGTTTTTT
TRBD2,-,TRBJ2-5,TRBV19,CASSRPGLQETQYF,TGTGCCAGTAGTAGACCGGGACTACAAGAGACCCAGTACTTC
-,once,TRBJ1-1,TRBV5-1,CASSFGGTGDTEAFF,TGCGCCAGCAGCTTTGGGGGCACGGGGGACACTGAAGCTTTCTTT
TRBD1,-,TRBJ2-1,TRBV11-2,CASRRDRGKQFF,TGTGCCAGCAGACGTGACAGGGGAAAGCAGTTCTTC
-,-,TRBJ1-1,TRBV6-6,CASSYGRGANTEAFF,TGTGCCAGCAGTTACGGGAGGGGAGCGAACACTGAAGCTTTCTTT
-,-,TRBJ1-1,TRBV28,CASRVGSTEAFF,TGTGCCAGCAGGGTGGGTAGCACTGAAGCTTTCTTT
-,-,TRBJ1-2,TRBV11-3,CASSSAGNGYTF,TGTGCCAGCAGCTCCGCCGGTAATGGCTACACCTTC
TRBD2,-,TRBJ2-3,TRBV27,CASRLLAGGGTQYF,TGTGCCAGCAGGCTACTAGCGGGGGGAGGTACGCAGTATTTT
-,-,TRBJ2-5,TRBV3-1/TRBV3-2,CASSQLETQYF,TGTGCCAGCAGCCAACTAGAGACCCAGTACTTC
TRBD2,-,TRBJ2-3,TRBV9,CASSSRTSGATDTQYF,TGTGCCAGCAGCTCCCGGACTAGCGGGGCGACTGATACGCAGTATTTT
-,-,TRBJ2-1,TRBV5-1,CASNTPSGTGANEQFF,TGCGCCAGCAACACTCCTAGCGGGACAGGAGCTAATGAGCAGTTCTTC
TRBD1,-,TRBJ2-4,TRBV5-4,CASSPPGQGVGIQYF,TGTGCCAGCAGCCCTCCGGGACAGGGGGTAGGCATTCAGTACTTC
-,few,TRBJ2-2,TRBV19,CASSIPRGYLDLGTGELFF,TGTGCCAGTAGTATTCCGCGGGGATATTTGGACTTGGGGACCGGGGAGCTGTTTTTT
TRBD1,few,TRBJ1-1,TRBV15,CATSRARQGTEAFF,TGTGCCACCAGCAGAGCTAGACAGGGCACTGAAGCTTTCTTT
-,-,TRBJ1-2,TRBV9,CASSGLTGTRSGYTF,TGTGCCAGCAGCGGACTAACGGGAACCCGCTCAGGCTACACCTTC
-,-,TRBJ1-4,TRBV3-1/TRBV3-2,CASSSRPREKLFF,TGTGCCAGCAGCTCCCGCCCAAGAGAGAAACTGTTTTTT